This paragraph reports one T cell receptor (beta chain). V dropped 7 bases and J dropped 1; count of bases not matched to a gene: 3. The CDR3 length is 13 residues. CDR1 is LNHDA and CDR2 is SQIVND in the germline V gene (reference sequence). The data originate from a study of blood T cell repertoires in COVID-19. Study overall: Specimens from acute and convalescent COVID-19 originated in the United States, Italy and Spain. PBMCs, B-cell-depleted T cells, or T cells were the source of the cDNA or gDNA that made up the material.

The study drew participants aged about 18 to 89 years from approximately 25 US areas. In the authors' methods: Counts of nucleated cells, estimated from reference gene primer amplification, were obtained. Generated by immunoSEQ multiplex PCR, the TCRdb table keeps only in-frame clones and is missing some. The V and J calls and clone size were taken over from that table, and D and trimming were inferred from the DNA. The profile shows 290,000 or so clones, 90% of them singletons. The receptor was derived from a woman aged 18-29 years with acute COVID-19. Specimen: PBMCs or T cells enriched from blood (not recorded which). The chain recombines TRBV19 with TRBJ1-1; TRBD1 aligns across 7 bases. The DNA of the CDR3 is TGTGCCAGTACCCGGGACAGGAACACTGAAGCTTTCTTT. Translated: CASTRDRNTEAFF.